Following are 24 T cell receptor gamma chains from one sample sequenced in a study of γδ T cells in repeated Plasmodium falciparum infection. Flow sorting of PBMC yielded separate Vgamma9/Vdelta2+ and Vdelta2-negative gammadelta T cell populations for bulk repertoire analysis. TCRdb re-called the multiplex PCR reads with CATT. In the table there are about 30,000 gamma-chain clones, more than 1.4% of which are singletons. The sample comprised gamma-delta T cells from blood. Every receptor here comes from a pool of human donors (malaria-infected and uninfected, not separated).

To note about this clone: The protein held in TCRdb is that of a much larger clone and does not match this DNA's translation at residue 6, likely because of a read error; the protein shown is translated from the DNA. The CDR3: CATWDVALGKKLF. The CDR3 coding sequence is TGTGCCACCTGGGATGTTGCTTTAGGGAAGAAACTCTTT. This chain links TRGV4 with TRGJ1 or TRGJ2. Because TCRdb records no J gene, it was assigned here through a match of the DNA to germline. This CDR3 is built from 13 residues. CDR1 EGSTGY and CDR2 YDSYTSSV come from the germline V gene. V trimming: 2 bases; J trimming: 10 bases; junction bases outside the gene matches: 11.

In regard to this clone: Only one base separates this from a far larger clonotype, so it likely reflects a read error. At the DNA level, this CDR3 is encoded by other sequences in the same sample as well. In DNA, the CDR3 is TGTGCCACCTGGGATGTCCTAAGGAATAAGAAACTCTTT. Encoded protein: CATWDVLRNKKLF. The chain carries TRGV2 and TRGJ1 or TRGJ2. TCRdb gives no J gene; it was assigned here by matching the DNA to germline. V lost 4 bases, J lost 8 bases, and 11 bases stayed unmatched. CDR3 size: 13 residues. Looked up from germline, CDR1 is EGSNGY and CDR2 is YDSYNSKV.

This clone has ten or more counts. The chain couples TRGV4 to TRGJ1 or TRGJ2. CDR3 length equals 12 residues. CDR1 EGSTGY and CDR2 YDSYTSSV come from the germline V gene. The V and J ends lost 6 bases and 3 bases, in that order; junction bases with no gene match: 5. In DNA form, the CDR3 reads TGTGCCACCTGGAATAGTTATTATAAGAAACTCTTT. It specifies CATWNSYYKKLF.

This clone was recorded at least ten times. A clone one base away is much larger, so this may be a read error. The sample carries other DNA sequences with the same CDR3. This rearrangement joins TRGV4 to TRGJ1 or TRGJ2. The germline V gene has CDR1 EGSTGY and CDR2 YDSYTSSV. The CDR3 is 14 amino acids. The CDR3 nucleotides are TGCGCCACCTGGGCCTCTTCGGGTTATTATAAGAAACTCTTT. As protein: CATWASSGYYKKLF.

In regard to this clone: For this DNA, TCRdb reports the protein of a much larger clone, which diverges at residue 4, most likely from a read error; the protein presented here is translated directly from the DNA. The chain's CDR3 is CATRDRCCYKKLF. CDR3 DNA: TGTGCCACCCGGGACAGGTGTTGTTATAAGAAACTCTTT. This chain links TRGV5 with TRGJ1 or TRGJ2. Germline CDR1 and CDR2: VINAFY and YDVSNSKD. The CDR3 extends over 13 amino acids.

This clone was counted ten times or more. A far larger clone is just one base off, so this is likely a read error. Other DNA sequences in the sample encode the same CDR3. The chain combines TRGV9 with TRGJP. This CDR3 region has 16 residues. Germline V CDR1 and CDR2: GITISATS, ISYDGTV (reference sequence). For the CDR3, the DNA is TGTGCCTTGTGGGAGGTGGTAGAGTTAGGCAAAAAAATCAAGGTATTT. This codes for CALWEVVELGKKIKVF.

There are many counts of this clone. Since a far larger clone is one base different, this is likely a read error. Other DNA sequences within the sample encode an identical CDR3. This chain connects TRGV9 to TRGJ1 or TRGJ2. Since TCRdb gives no J gene, matching the DNA to germline was used here to assign it. The ends lost 6 bases at V and 3 bases at J; junction bases unmatched: 14. The CDR3 is made up of 15 amino acids. Germline V lookup: CDR1 GITISATS, CDR2 ISYDGTV (reference sequence). CDR3 in amino acids: CALWQLRGFYYKKLF. CDR3 sequence (DNA): TGTGCCTTGTGGCAACTAAGGGGATTTTATTATAAGAAACTCTTT.

This clone occurred a few times. This DNA translates differently at residue 14 from the TCRdb protein, which is that of a much larger clone; a read error is likely, and the protein shown is the DNA's own translation. The chain employs TRGV9 and TRGJP. The J gene, left out of TCRdb, was set here by checking the DNA against germline. The CDR3 runs to 18 residues. Germline V gene sequence: CDR1 GITISATS, CDR2 ISYDGTV (reference sequence). The CDR3 reads CALWEVHGGELGKRIKVF. DNA of the CDR3: TGTGCCTTGTGGGAGGTGCATGGAGGAGAGTTGGGCAAAAGAATCAAGGTATTT.

This clone was detected many times. J is TRGJ1 or TRGJ2 and V is TRGV3. The V and J ends lost 0 bases and 0 bases, in that order; junction bases with no gene match: 2. The CDR3 runs 14 residues. CDR1 is VTNTFY, CDR2 YDVSTARD, per germline (reference sequence). The CDR3 spells CATWDRENYYKKLF. CDR3 DNA: TGTGCCACCTGGGACAGGGAGAATTATTATAAGAAACTCTTT.

This clone was seen many times. The protein that TCRdb holds for this DNA derives from a much larger clone and differs from the translated DNA at residue 7, which likely indicates a read error; the protein shown here is translated from the DNA. This chain connects TRGV4 to TRGJ1 or TRGJ2. Germline loops: CDR1 EGSTGY, CDR2 YDSYTSSV. The CDR3 extends over 13 amino acids. With 6 bases clipped from V and 3 bases from J, the junction kept 8 bases outside the gene matches. CDR3 DNA sequence: TGTGCCACCTGGATGGAAAGTTATTATAAGAAACTCTTT. The encoded protein is CATWMESYYKKLF.

On this clone itself: The mismatch at residue 5 between this DNA's translation and the TCRdb protein of a much larger clone likely reflects a read error; the protein shown is translated from the DNA. The V gene is TRGV5, the J gene TRGJ1 or TRGJ2. V shed 6 bases, J shed 7 bases, and the junction held 12 bases outside the gene matches. The CDR3 runs 13 residues. Germline CDR1 reads VINAFY; CDR2 reads YDVSNSKD. The CDR3 sequence: CATWSLGGYKKLF. The DNA of the CDR3 is TGTGCCACCTGGAGCCTAGGAGGGTATAAGAAACTCTTT.

A note on this clone: A far larger clone lies a single base away; this is likely a read error. This specimen includes other DNA sequences encoding the same CDR3. V is TRGV4 and J is TRGJ1 or TRGJ2. TCRdb supplies no J gene; here it was assigned by aligning the nucleotide sequence to germline. V trimming: 2 bases; J trimming: 7 bases; junction bases outside the gene matches: 8. Per germline, CDR1 EGSTGY and CDR2 YDSYTSSV. The CDR3 extends over 13 amino acids. This CDR3 is CATWDAQWYKKLF. In nucleotides, the CDR3 is TGTGCCACCTGGGATGCTCAATGGTATAAGAAACTCTTT.

This clone was seen more than once but under ten times. A far more abundant clone sits one base away, making this likely a read error. The sample contains more than one DNA sequence encoding this CDR3. V and J are TRGV8 and TRGJ1 or TRGJ2. No J segment appears in TCRdb, so it was assigned here by matching the sequence to germline. V dropped 2 bases and J dropped 7; count of bases not matched to a gene: 32. The CDR3 is made up of 21 amino acids. Looked up from germline, CDR1 is VENAVY and CDR2 is YDSYNSRV. DNA for the CDR3: TGTGCCACCTGGGATACCCGGCCCCAAGGTTCACCTTGTGAACCCTACTATAAGAAACTCTTT. Translated: CATWDTRPQGSPCEPYYKKLF.

This clone came up many times. The translation of this DNA and the TCRdb protein of a much larger clone differ at residue 9, probably owing to a read error; the protein shown here is translated from the DNA. The chain uses TRGV9 and TRGJ1 or TRGJ2. The V and J ends lost 0 bases and 4 bases, in that order; junction bases with no gene match: 9. The CDR3 covers 15 residues. Germline loops: CDR1 GITISATS, CDR2 ISYDGTV (reference sequence). The CDR3 sequence is CALWEVQGGYYKKLF. CDR3 nucleotide sequence: TGTGCCTTGTGGGAGGTGCAGGGAGGCTATTATAAGAAACTCTTT.

This clone was seen repeatedly, ten times or more. Only one base separates this from a far larger clonotype, so it likely reflects a read error. Other DNA sequences in this sample translate to the same CDR3. No call exists for the J gene, whereas the V gene is TRGV9. Germline V CDR1 and CDR2: GITISATS, ISYDGTV (reference sequence). This CDR3 comprises 15 residues. The CDR3 loop is CALWEVLLGKKIKVF. The CDR3 DNA follows: TGTGCCTTGTGGGAGGTGTTGTTGGGCAAAAAAATCAAGGTGTTT.

This clone occurred many times. The TCRdb protein, from a much larger clone, departs from this DNA's translation at residue 6, likely by read error; the protein shown derives from the DNA. The same CDR3 arises from other DNA sequences in this sample as well. The V and J genes are TRGV9 and TRGJP. TCRdb lists no J gene, so it was determined here by aligning the DNA to germline. Looked up from germline, CDR1 is GITISATS and CDR2 is ISYDGTV (reference sequence). Unmatched junction bases numbered 5, after V lost 2 bases and J lost 7 bases. The CDR3 contains 16 residues. For the CDR3, the DNA is TGTGCCTTGTGGGAGGCAGGGGAGTTGGGCAAAAAAATCAAGGTATTT. Encoded protein: CALWEAGELGKKIKVF.

This clone was picked up many times. The likely explanation is a read error, given a far larger clone one base away. At the DNA level, this CDR3 is encoded by other sequences in the same sample as well. V usage is TRGV9 and J usage is TRGJ1 or TRGJ2. No J segment appears in TCRdb, so it was assigned here by matching the sequence to germline. This CDR3 contains 15 residues. Germline CDR1 GITISATS, CDR2 ISYDGTV (reference sequence). The CDR3 bases are TGTGCCCTGTGGGAGGTAAGGGGCGATTATTATAAGAAACTCTTT. Its translation is CALWEVRGDYYKKLF.

Many counts were recorded for this clone. A far larger clone is a single base away, which makes a read error likely. The sample carries other DNA sequences with the same CDR3. The rearrangement uses TRGV9 and TRGJP. Since TCRdb gives no J gene, matching the DNA to germline was used here to assign it. There are 17 residues in the CDR3. The germline V gene has CDR1 GITISATS and CDR2 ISYDGTV (reference sequence). The CDR3 DNA reads TGTGCCTTGTGGGAGGTTTCTGGAGAGCTGGGCAAAAAAATCAAGGTATTT. Amino acids: CALWEVSGELGKKIKVF.

Note on this clone: One base separates it from a far larger clone, so it is likely a read error. Distinct nucleotide sequences in the sample also encode this CDR3. No J gene was named, though the V gene is TRGV9. The CDR3 sequence is 13 residues long. Per the germline V gene, CDR1 is GITISATS and CDR2 is ISYDGTV (reference sequence). The CDR3 coding sequence is TGTGCCTTGTGGGAGCCCCCTACAAATAAGAAACTCTTC. This codes for CALWEPPTNKKLF.

In the case of this clone: TCRdb has a much larger clone's protein, which differs at residues 10 and 16 from the translation of this DNA, likely because of a read error; what is shown is the protein translated from the DNA. The chain couples TRGV9 to TRGJP. Assignment of the J gene here rests on matching the DNA to germline, because TCRdb gives none. This CDR3 is built from 21 residues. Per germline, CDR1 GITISATS and CDR2 ISYDGTV (reference sequence). The CDR3 spells CALWEVPRRAAQELGRKIKVF. DNA of the CDR3: TGTGCCTTGTGGGAGGTCCCCAGGAGGGCGGCACAAGAGTTGGGCAGAAAAATCAAGGTATTT.

Many counts were recorded for this clone. TCRdb's listed protein matches a much larger clone and diverges from this DNA's translation at residue 5, likely through a read error; the protein shown comes from the DNA. This sequence joins TRGV9 and TRGJ1 or TRGJ2. The CDR3 is made up of 15 amino acids. Germline V gene lookup returns CDR1 GITISATS and CDR2 ISYDGTV (reference sequence). The V and J ends lost 5 bases and 0 bases, in that order; junction bases with no gene match: 10. For the CDR3, the DNA is TGTGCCTTGTGGGGGGTCTCCAGGAATTATTATAAGAAACTCTTT. The encoded protein is CALWGVSRNYYKKLF.

This clone turned up a few times. TCRdb's entry gives the protein of a much larger clone, which mismatches this DNA's translation at residue 11, likely from a read error; the protein reported here is translated from the DNA. The V gene is TRGV5, the J gene TRGJ1 or TRGJ2. Germline-derived CDR1 and CDR2 are VINAFY and YDVSNSKD. There are 14 residues in the CDR3. As DNA, the CDR3 is TGTGCCACCTGGGACCGTGATAATTATTATAGGAAACTCTTT. It codes for CATWDRDNYYRKLF.

This clone is termed medium-sized. The gene calls are TRGV9 and TRGJP. The CDR3 length is 16 residues. Germline V gene lookup returns CDR1 GITISATS and CDR2 ISYDGTV (reference sequence). The V segment lost 6 bases and the J segment 8 bases; nucleotides outside the gene matches: 10. CDR3 sequence reads: CALWSLSQLGKKIKVF. In nucleotides, the CDR3 is TGTGCCTTGTGGAGTCTTTCCCAGTTGGGCAAAAAAATCAAGGTATTT.

This clone was counted between two and nine times. TCRdb has a much larger clone's protein, which differs at residue 8 from the translation of this DNA, likely because of a read error; what is shown is the protein translated from the DNA. The chain recombines TRGV4 with TRGJ1 or TRGJ2. The J gene is not listed in TCRdb, so it was assigned here from a DNA match to germline. This CDR3 comprises 13 residues. The germline V gene has CDR1 EGSTGY and CDR2 YDSYTSSV. The CDR3 spells CATWVTNHYKKLF. In DNA, the CDR3 is TGTGCCACCTGGGTTACGAATCATTATAAGAAACTCTTT.